These T cell receptor beta chains were read from a single sample in a study of shared clonotypes between healthy human individuals. Using immunoSEQ multiplex PCR, the repertoire was profiled, and TCRdb retains in-frame clones only, with some absent. This table holds more than 2 million clones, roughly 94% found once. Sequencing used naive CD4+ T cells sorted from blood. These TCRs come from a man younger than 30 in good health. Both conserved end residues are part of each CDR3. A D gene is named only where the DNA matches it firmly. Some rows mark clone size as missing; the rest say once, few, many or name a class of expanded clone.

V gene	D gene	clone size	CDR3 length	J gene	CDR3 protein	CDR3 DNA
TRBV7-2	.	.	13	TRBJ1-2	CASSLDLNYGYTF	TGTGCCAGCAGTCTCGACTTGAACTATGGCTACACCTTC
TRBV29-1	.	.	13	TRBJ2-2	CSARALGAGELFF	TGCAGCGCCAGGGCCCTCGGGGCCGGGGAGCTGTTTTTT
TRBV7-7	.	once	13	TRBJ2-5	CASSSSMVETQYF	TGTGCTAGCAGCTCCTCCATGGTAGAGACCCAGTACTTC
TRBV5-1	TRBD1	.	14	TRBJ1-2	CASSLGQGVYGYTF	TGCGCCAGCAGCTTGGGACAGGGAGTCTATGGCTACACCTTC
TRBV6-5	.	.	16	TRBJ1-1	CASSYSGLRTNTEAFF	TGTGCCAGCAGTTATTCCGGGCTCCGAACCAACACTGAAGCTTTCTTT
TRBV6-1	TRBD2	.	15	TRBJ2-2	CASVPLAGYTGELFF	TGTGCCAGCGTCCCACTAGCGGGGTACACCGGGGAGCTGTTTTTT
TRBV27	TRBD1	.	15	TRBJ2-7	CASSRPGQGTYEQYF	TGTGCCAGCAGCCGACCGGGACAGGGGACCTACGAGCAGTACTTC
TRBV7-2	TRBD2	.	19	TRBJ2-3	CASSLVGTRASGSRDTQYF	TGTGCCAGCAGCTTAGTCGGAACTAGGGCTAGCGGGAGTCGCGATACGCAGTATTTT
TRBV19	TRBD1	.	13	TRBJ1-4	CAVRDRPNEKLFF	TGTGCCGTCCGGGACAGGCCTAATGAAAAACTGTTTTTT
TRBV6-5	TRBD1	.	16	TRBJ1-4	CASSYSGQGQGEKLFF	TGTGCCAGCAGTTACTCCGGACAGGGACAAGGAGAAAAACTGTTTTTT
TRBV30	TRBD1	.	13	TRBJ2-7	CAWTDRGHYEQYF	TGTGCCTGGACGGACAGGGGGCATTACGAGCAGTACTTC
TRBV6-1	.	.	15	TRBJ1-1	CASRNSRPPNTEAFF	TGTGCCAGCAGGAACTCCAGGCCCCCGAACACTGAAGCTTTCTTT
TRBV14	TRBD1	.	17	TRBJ1-2	CASSQDIGGQGNYGYTF	TGTGCCAGCAGCCAGGACATTGGGGGACAGGGTAACTATGGCTACACCTTC
TRBV6-1	TRBD1	.	13	TRBJ1-1	CASSEVQGAGAFF	TGTGCCAGCAGTGAAGTTCAGGGGGCGGGAGCTTTCTTT
TRBV30	.	.	12	TRBJ2-4	CAWSWAKNIQYF	TGTGCCTGGAGTTGGGCCAAAAACATTCAGTACTTC
TRBV5-1	.	many	14	TRBJ2-7	CASSLGKGSEEQYF	TGCGCCAGCAGCTTGGGAAAAGGGTCGGAAGAGCAGTACTTC
TRBV5-1	.	once	11	TRBJ1-2	CASSLEGGYTF	TGCGCCAGCAGCTTGGAAGGTGGCTACACCTTC
TRBV6-6	TRBD1	.	14	TRBJ2-7	CASSSGQGAYEQYF	TGTGCCAGCAGTTCGGGACAGGGGGCCTACGAGCAGTACTTC
TRBV10-1	TRBD2	.	18	TRBJ2-5	CASRFGRLFSGGAETQYF	TGCGCCAGCAGATTCGGGCGATTGTTTAGCGGGGGGGCGGAGACCCAGTACTTC
TRBV7-9	.	.	14	TRBJ1-1	CASSLARTDTEAFF	TGTGCCAGCAGCTTAGCCAGGACGGACACTGAAGCTTTCTTT
TRBV11-2	.	once	15	TRBJ2-6	CASSFGVSGANVLTF	TGTGCCAGCAGCTTCGGGGTCTCTGGGGCCAACGTCCTGACTTTC